A single sample gave rise to the 18 T cell receptor beta chains below, sequenced in a study of T cell responses to AZD1222 COVID-19 vaccine. Some clones are missing from TCRdb's copy, which holds only in-frame ones; the method was immunoSEQ multiplex PCR. The data contain 130,000 to 150,000 clones, under 95% of them seen just once; the ten biggest clones take up 4% to 6%. The sequencing here drew on peripheral blood, taken on day 0 of AZD1222 vaccination. All receptors come from an adult in good health.

This rearrangement joins TRBV7-9 to TRBJ2-1; tentatively, D is TRBD2 (6 bases). Trimming pared 5 bases from V and 0 bases from J, leaving 23 bases between. The CDR3 consists of 19 residues. In germline, CDR1 is SEHNR, CDR2 FQNEAQ (reference sequence). In DNA, the CDR3 is TGTGCCAGCAGCGCACATAGCCCGGCGGCGGGGAGCTCCTACAATGAGCAGTTCTTC. Translating gives CASSAHSPAAGSSYNEQFF.

V usage is TRBV6-1 and J usage is TRBJ2-7; D remains unclear. CDR1 is MNHNS and CDR2 is SASEGT in the germline V gene. Trimming took 0 bases from V and 4 from J, leaving 4 bases between them. CDR3 length equals 12 residues. In nucleotides, the CDR3 is TGTGCCAGCAGTGAAGCCTTTTACGAGCAGTACTTC. Translation: CASSEAFYEQYF.

The rearrangement uses TRBV28 and TRBJ2-5; 8 nucleotides line up with TRBD1. Losses at the gene ends were 5 bases for V and 5 bases for J; bases not matched to a gene: 7. CDR1 is MDHEN, CDR2 SYDVKM, per germline. The CDR3 runs 14 residues. Here the CDR3 DNA reads TGTGCCAGCAGTGCGACAGGGGTCAGGGAGACCCAGTACTTC. Encoded protein: CASSATGVRETQYF.

The chain has TRBV12-3 or TRBV12-4 and TRBJ1-4; no firm D call. V lost 4 bases and J 12 bases, leaving 9 bases between the germline ends. The CDR3 has 11 amino acids. The CDR3 protein is CASSSVRELFF. The CDR3 nucleotides read TGTGCCAGCAGTTCCGTCCGGGAACTGTTTTTT.

The chain joins TRBV4-3 to TRBJ1-2; 8 bases fit TRBD1. Germline V gene lookup returns CDR1 LGHNA and CDR2 YSLEER. Unmatched junction bases numbered 7, after V lost 1 base and J lost 6 bases. The CDR3 covers 15 residues. DNA for the CDR3: TGCGCCAGCAGCCAAGGGCTAGCAGGGGGCGATGGCTACACCTTC. Encoded protein: CASSQGLAGGDGYTF.

The chain combines TRBV6-2 or TRBV6-3 with TRBJ2-5; D may be TRBD1 (6 bases). Trimming shortened V by 5 bases and J by 1 base, and 14 bases separated the two germline ends. Germline loops: CDR1 MNHEY, CDR2 SVGEGT. The CDR3 contains 15 residues. The CDR3 DNA reads TGTGCCAGCAGTACGTACATGGGGGCCCAAGAGACCCAGTACTTC. Its protein product is CASSTYMGAQETQYF.

The V call is TRBV7-8, the J call TRBJ2-6; D not certain. The germline gives CDR1 SGHVS, CDR2 FQNEAQ. CDR3 length: 17 amino acids. With 3 bases removed from V and 2 bases from J, the gap between germline ends came to 14 bases. This CDR3 is CASSLAQTFAGANVLTF. The CDR3 coding sequence is TGTGCCAGCAGCTTGGCCCAAACATTTGCTGGGGCCAACGTCCTGACTTTC.

The V gene is TRBV28, the J gene TRBJ1-5, with unresolved D. V was pared by 3 bases and J by 6 bases, with 3 bases between. This CDR3 is 11 amino acids long. From germline, CDR1 is MDHEN and CDR2 SYDVKM. The CDR3, as DNA: TGTGCCAGCAGTTTCGGTCAGCCCCAGCATTTT. This codes for CASSFGQPQHF.

In this sample, this clone turned up once. The rearrangement joins TRBV25-1 to TRBJ2-7; 7 bases are shared with TRBD1. CDR1 is MGHDK and CDR2 is SYGVNS in the germline V gene. J was trimmed by 3 bases and V by 4 bases; bases with no gene match: 0. This CDR3 is 12 amino acids long. The CDR3 is CASSGDSYEQYF. The CDR3 DNA sequence: TGTGCCAGCAGTGGGGACAGCTACGAGCAGTACTTC.

The chain recombines TRBV6-2 or TRBV6-3 with TRBJ1-2; no firm D call. Germline V gene lookup returns CDR1 MNHEY and CDR2 SVGEGT. The CDR3 consists of 15 residues. Trimming cost V 5 bases and J 3 bases, with 16 bases left between them. The CDR3 region is CASSPDARADYGYTF. CDR3 bases: TGTGCCAGCAGTCCGGACGCTCGGGCCGACTATGGCTACACCTTC.

The rearrangement joins TRBV5-1 to TRBJ1-1; 10 positions match TRBD1. This CDR3 has 17 amino acids. V lost 0 bases, J lost 8 bases, and 13 bases stayed unmatched. The germline V gene has CDR1 SGHRS and CDR2 YFSETQ. The CDR3 loop is CASSLGGTGVPMEEAFF. CDR3 in DNA: TGCGCCAGCAGCTTGGGAGGGACAGGGGTCCCGATGGAAGAAGCTTTCTTT. The full variable domain, with the rest looked up from reference TRBV5-1 and TRBJ1-1, is KAGVTQTPRYLIKTRGQQVTLSCSPISGHRSVSWYQQTPGQGLQFLFEYFSETQRNKGNFPGRFSGRQFSNSRSEMNVSTLELGDSALYLCASSLGGTGVPMEEAFFGQGTRLTVV.

J is TRBJ1-6 and V is TRBV27, with D possibly matching TRBD1 (6 bases). V was clipped by 5 bases and J by 15 bases, with 20 bases between them. Germline V lookup: CDR1 MNHEY, CDR2 SMNVEV (reference sequence). The CDR3 consists of 14 residues. DNA for the CDR3: TGTGCCAGCAGTACACGGGACACAGGAAAGGACCTCCACTTT. This gives the protein CASSTRDTGKDLHF.

This chain connects TRBV11-2 to TRBJ2-1, with 15 bases matching TRBD2. Germline V gene sequence: CDR1 SGHAT, CDR2 FQNNGV. The CDR3 spans 15 residues. V lost 5 bases to trimming and J lost 9 bases; unmatched junction nucleotides: 5. CDR3 DNA: TGTGCCAGCAGCCAAGGGACTAGCGGGAGGAGTGAGCAGTTCTTC. This sequence encodes CASSQGTSGRSEQFF.

V and J are TRBV14 and TRBJ2-7; no clear D gene. This CDR3 contains 12 residues. Germline V lookup: CDR1 SGHDN, CDR2 FVKESK. Trimming removed 5 bases from V and 5 bases from J, with 10 bases in between. The CDR3 region is CASSSRYHEQYF. CDR3 sequence (DNA): TGTGCCAGCAGCTCGCGTTACCACGAGCAGTACTTC.

V gene TRBV4-1 combines with J gene TRBJ2-7, with 8 bases fitting TRBD1. Trimming at V came to 0 bases and at J to 0 bases, leaving 7 bases not matched to a gene. The CDR3 is made up of 17 amino acids. CDR1 and CDR2 (germline): MGHRA, YSYEKL. The CDR3 reads CASSQDSRTGSSYEQYF. Here the CDR3 DNA reads TGCGCCAGCAGCCAAGATAGTAGGACAGGGAGCTCCTACGAGCAGTACTTC.

This chain uses TRBV6-5 with TRBJ2-7; D unresolved. The germline gives CDR1 MNHEY, CDR2 SVGAGI. The CDR3 consists of 12 residues. V was pared by 6 bases and J by 0 bases, with 6 bases between. The CDR3 nucleotides read TGTGCCAGCAGATGGGTCTCCTACGAGCAGTACTTC. It specifies CASRWVSYEQYF.

The V call is TRBV9, the J call TRBJ2-1, with D hard to call. Germline CDR1 reads SGDLS; CDR2 reads YYNGEE. The CDR3 runs to 15 residues. Trimming stripped 0 bases from V and 7 bases from J, with 14 bases between. The CDR3 nucleotides read TGTGCCAGCAGCGTAGACTCAGGTCGCAGGAATGAGCAGTTCTTC. Amino acids: CASSVDSGRRNEQFF.

The J gene is TRBJ2-5, the V gene TRBV2, with no clear D. CDR3 length: 13 residues. Germline V gene sequence: CDR1 SNHLY, CDR2 FYNNEI. V dropped 3 bases and J dropped 4 bases, with 9 bases sitting between them. CDR3 nucleotides: TGTGCCAGCAGTGATCGTAGACTAGAGACCCAGTACTTC. Its protein product is CASSDRRLETQYF. The variable domain in full, completed from reference TRBV2 and TRBJ2-5, reads EPEVTQTPSHQVTQMGQEVILRCVPISNHLYFYWYRQILGQKVEFLVSFYNNEISEKSEIFDDQFSVERPDGSNFTLKIRSTKLEDSAMYFCASSDRRLETQYFGPGTRLLVL.